This T cell receptor beta chain was captured in a study of cytomegalovirus exposure and HLA in healthy donors. The overall study: Most donors, around 81% of a few hundred genotyped, fell in the Caucasian-associated ancestry cluster. Study results and caveats: Analysis was carried out at a later point, and it linked a missense DCLRE1C variant to TCR beta V- and J-gene trimming.

The germline CDR1 and CDR2 sequences are SGHVS and FQNEAQ. V trimming: 5 bases; J trimming: 3 bases; junction bases outside the gene matches: 4. This CDR3 is built from 13 residues. Regarding this clone: What it binds is unknown.

PCR primers comprised 60 Vbeta and 13 Jbeta primers. Measured with immunoSEQ multiplex PCR; TCRdb has only the in-frame clones, and not every one. In the table there are 120,000 to 150,000 clones, over 60% of which are singletons. This clonotype originated in a man between 40 and 49 years old in good health and CMV-seronegative. J is TRBJ2-7 and V is TRBV7-8, with 7 bases that match TRBD1. The sequenced sample was PBMCs. The CDR3 loop reads CASSRTGYYEQYF. CDR3 in DNA: TGTGCCAGCAGCAGGACAGGCTACTACGAGCAGTACTTC.